This T cell receptor beta chain was obtained from a study of blood T cell repertoires in COVID-19. CDR1 and CDR2 (germline): MGHRA, YSYEKL. This CDR3 is built from 11 residues. Profiling relied on immunoSEQ multiplex PCR, and the TCRdb table lists in-frame clones only, not all of them. The table has fewer than 350,000 clones, roughly 85% seen once. On this clone: A junction end diverges from the germline sequence, so it may reflect a read error.

The sequence was obtained from a woman aged 25 to 39 who had been exposed to COVID-19. The rearrangement uses TRBV4-1 and TRBJ1-2; 7 bases fit TRBD1. Sequencing was carried out using PBMCs or T cells enriched from blood (not recorded which). The CDR3 region has the DNA TGCGCCAGCAGCCAAGGCCGGGACAGCAACTTC. Its translation: CASSQGRDSNF.